This entry concerns a single T cell receptor (beta chain). Its antigen remains undetermined. The input lacks base qualities; no much larger clone sits a single base away. The record originates from a study of technical replicates of blood from a few donors (TCRdb year 2017). From the cysteine through the phenylalanine, the CDR3 covers 17 amino acids. CDR3 DNA is the only sequence kept; it has 51 bases, read in frame from the first base. V has 0 bases trimmed and J has 3 bases trimmed; junction bases matching no gene number 9. In the germline V gene, CDR1 corresponds to LGHNT and CDR2 to FRNRAP. Receptors were amplified or captured by the immunoSEQ multiplex PCR assay. TCRdb mirrors the immuneACCESS table, restricted to in-frame sequences. Some clones are absent from its copies; in checked studies, under half trace to an unresolved V gene, and the reason for the others is unknown. For this sample there are just under 85,000 clones; around nine tenths appear just once. The top ten hold approximately 0.25% of the sample.

The sequence came from a human donor in good health. This receptor chain uses TRBV12-5 and TRBJ1-1, with 8 bases matching TRBD1. Sequencing input: T cells isolated from PBMCs. CDR3 reads: CASGLVRTGKRDTEAFF. Read as DNA, the sequence is TGTGCTAGTGGTTTGGTAAGGACAGGGAAAAGGGACACTGAAGCTTTCTTT.